This TCR beta chain was identified in a study of blood T cell repertoires in COVID-19. Study-wide context: Whether acute or convalescent, the COVID-19 samples came from the United States, Italy and Spain. PBMCs, B-cell-depleted T cells, or T cells provided the cDNA or gDNA that made up the material.

Seattle-derived patients entered the study during active infection and were followed longitudinally. Sequencing was performed with immunoSEQ multiplex PCR; in TCRdb, only in-frame clones are kept and a portion is missing. Among some 300,000 clones, 70% to 90% were seen once, and the ten largest hold 6.3%. The CDR3 length is 15 residues. The germline V gene has CDR1 SGHDT and CDR2 YYEEEE. Trimming pared 0 bases from V and 9 bases from J, leaving 13 bases between. This clone is a singleton in its sample. Sequencing used peripheral blood. The TCR was taken from a woman between 50 and 59 years old with COVID-19, enrolled during active disease. The chain links TRBV5-6 to TRBJ1-6; perhaps TRBD1 as D (5 bases). The CDR3, as DNA: TGTGCCAGCAGCTTGGCCGGGCGCCAGGGTTCACCCCTCCACTTT. Residues: CASSLAGRQGSPLHF.